These 22 T cell receptor beta chains share one sample of origin, sequenced in a study of CD8 T cells in ankylosing spondylitis (dated by TCRdb to the late 2010s). The paper's findings and limits, for the study overall: Blood from ankylosing spondylitis patients appeared to be characterized by a TCR beta motif composed of eight highly homologous amino acid variants.

The receptor library was made with 5' RACE. Sequencing took place on an Illumina HiSeq 2500. The raw public data were reprocessed by TCRdb itself: fastp quality trimming at Q25, MiXCR clonotype calling, in-frame beta chains only. For every CDR3 protein sequence, its rows merge into one entry that carries the most common genes and DNA. For this sample the table gives approximately 550,000 distinct CDR3 sequences, of which 12% were detected only once. The top ten clonotypes cover about 6.8% of the sample. Antigen specificity for these receptors is unknown. Sequenced sample: blood, either unsorted or a sorted T cell fraction (not recorded which). The receptors shown here come from a male donor with ankylosing spondylitis.

V and J are TRBV20-1 and TRBJ2-7; the D call may be TRBD1 or TRBD2 (5 bases each). This CDR3 is 11 amino acids long. CDR1 is DFQATT and CDR2 is SNEGSKA in the germline V gene (reference sequence). Deletions cut 7 bases from V and 6 bases from J, with 13 bases between. For the CDR3, the DNA is TGCAGTGTTAGGGGAGTCGGCGAGCAGTACGTC. Its protein product is CSVRGVGEQYV.

This clonotype showed up just a few times. The chain uses TRBV29-1 and TRBJ2-7; D uncertain. The CDR3 runs 10 residues. With 4 bases removed from V and 2 bases from J, the gap between germline ends came to 3 bases. CDR1 is SQVTM, CDR2 ANQGSEA, per germline. Here the CDR3 DNA reads TGCAGCGTTGGCGCCTACGAGCAGTACTTC. This gives the protein CSVGAYEQYF.

This clonotype has a handful of counts. The chain carries TRBV6-5 and TRBJ2-3, with D unresolved. Trimming cost V 2 bases and J 0 bases, with 6 bases left between them. The CDR3 contains 14 residues. In germline, CDR1 is MNHEY, CDR2 SVGAGI. The CDR3 protein is CASSYTASTDTQYF. CDR3 nucleotide sequence: TGTGCCAGCAGTTACACTGCTAGCACAGATACGCAGTATTTT.

This clonotype has more than one count but fewer than ten. The chain carries TRBV12-3 or TRBV12-4 and TRBJ1-2; D is unclear. The V end lost 5 bases, the J end lost 5 bases, and 12 bases lay between the germline ends. The CDR3 is 13 residues long. As DNA, the CDR3 is TGTGCCAGCAGTGCGGACGGAGAGTATGGCTACACCTTC. Protein product: CASSADGEYGYTF.

The chain links TRBV5-1 to TRBJ2-3, with D hard to call. The CDR3 totals 16 residues. V lost 0 bases, J lost 3 bases, and 14 bases lay in between. Germline V lookup: CDR1 SGHRS, CDR2 YFSETQ. The chain's CDR3 is CASSLAPGSGTDTQYF. The CDR3 DNA sequence: TGCGCCAGCAGCTTGGCCCCAGGCTCTGGGACAGATACGCAGTATTTT.

The rearrangement joins TRBV29-1 to TRBJ2-2; no clear D gene. The V and J ends lost 6 bases and 5 bases respectively, with 7 bases between them. This CDR3 spans 11 amino acids. Germline loops: CDR1 SQVTM, CDR2 ANQGSEA. The CDR3 DNA is TGCAGCGTGGCAGGAACCGGGGAGCTGTTTTTT. As protein: CSVAGTGELFF.

This clonotype turned up a few times. The J gene is TRBJ2-2, the V gene TRBV7-9; no reliable D call. Germline lookup yields CDR1 SEHNR and CDR2 FQNEAQ (reference sequence). The CDR3 extends over 13 amino acids. Trimming left V 5 bases short and J 5 bases short, with 9 bases between. The CDR3 DNA follows: TGTGCCAGCAGCCGACCTTCAACCGGGGAGCTGTTTTTT. Residues: CASSRPSTGELFF.

The gene calls are TRBV6-6 and TRBJ2-5; D is unclear. The CDR3 runs 10 residues. Trimming took off 5 bases at V and 10 bases at J, with 8 bases between the two ends. Germline V CDR1 and CDR2: MNHNY, SVGAGI (reference sequence). The CDR3 region has the DNA TGTGCCAGCAGTGGAGCCGTCCAGTACTTC. Translated: CASSGAVQYF.

The rearrangement links TRBV2 to TRBJ1-1; no reliable D call. The CDR3 totals 12 residues. The V end lost 1 base, the J end lost 4 bases, and 4 bases lay between the germline ends. Looked up from germline, CDR1 is SNHLY and CDR2 is FYNNEI. The CDR3 DNA reads TGTGCCAGCAGTGAAGAGGGCACTGAAGCTTTCTTT. It encodes CASSEEGTEAFF. Complete variable domain (other parts from reference TRBV2 and TRBJ1-1): EPEVTQTPSHQVTQMGQEVILRCVPISNHLYFYWYRQILGQKVEFLVSFYNNEISEKSEIFDDQFSVERPDGSNFTLKIRSTKLEDSAMYFCASSEEGTEAFFGQGTRLTVV.

There are a few counts of this clonotype. This chain joins TRBV5-6 and TRBJ2-4, with 7 positions matching TRBD2. CDR1 is SGHDT and CDR2 is YYEEEE in the germline V gene. Trimming cost V 4 bases and J 3 bases; bases outside gene matches: 7. There are 15 residues in the CDR3. The CDR3 DNA reads TGTGCCAGCAGCAATCCCCGGGACTACAAAAACATTCAGTACTTC. Translated: CASSNPRDYKNIQYF.

The CDR3 DNA reads as TGTGCCAGCAGCCAACGGCGATTAGCGGGAGGTGAGCAGTTCTTC. This gives the protein CASSQRRLAGGEQFF. J is TRBJ2-1 and V is TRBV3-1; TRBD2 agrees at 10 bases. Looked up from germline, CDR1 is LGHDT and CDR2 is YNNKEL (reference sequence). The CDR3 has 15 residues. The V gene end was trimmed by 2 bases and the J gene end by 9 bases; junction bases not matched to a gene: 7.

V usage is TRBV6-1 and J usage is TRBJ1-5, with D possibly TRBD1 on 5 matching bases. Germline-derived CDR1 and CDR2 are MNHNS and SASEGT. Trimming removed 0 bases at V and 1 base at J, with 7 bases between. The CDR3 spans 15 residues. The CDR3 region is CASSEARVSNQPQHF. Here the CDR3 DNA reads TGTGCCAGCAGTGAAGCCAGGGTGAGCAATCAGCCCCAGCATTTT.

As concerns this clonotype: A much larger clone lies a single base off, so this may be a read error. The chain combines TRBV12-3 or TRBV12-4 with TRBJ2-5, with D unresolved. Trimming took off 2 bases at V and 0 bases at J, with 10 bases between the two ends. CDR3 length: 15 amino acids. CDR3: CASSLSQRYQETQYF. In nucleotides, the CDR3 is TGTGCCAGCAGTTTATCGCAGAGATACCAAGAGACCCAGTACTTC.

The chain recombines TRBV5-1 with TRBJ2-5; TRBD2 matches at 9 bases. This CDR3 contains 16 residues. The trim removed 2 bases at V and 3 bases at J, leaving 8 bases unmatched. Germline V CDR1 and CDR2: SGHRS, YFSETQ. CDR3 loop: CASSFGGGRAEETQYF. Written as DNA, the CDR3 is TGCGCCAGCAGCTTCGGTGGCGGGAGGGCGGAAGAGACCCAGTACTTC. The whole variable domain, remainder taken from reference TRBV5-1 and TRBJ2-5, is KAGVTQTPRYLIKTRGQQVTLSCSPISGHRSVSWYQQTPGQGLQFLFEYFSETQRNKGNFPGRFSGRQFSNSRSEMNVSTLELGDSALYLCASSFGGGRAEETQYFGPGTRLLVL.

The chain couples TRBV21-1 to TRBJ2-1; the D segment call TRBD2 is taken from the table without a DNA check. TRBV21-1 counts as a pseudogene. The CDR3 is made up of 14 amino acids. The CDR3 is CASSKVTSHNEQFF. The CDR3 DNA is TGTGCCAGCAGCAAAGTAACTAGCCACAATGAGCAGTTCTTC.

This sequence joins TRBV27 and TRBJ2-3; D could derive from TRBD1 or TRBD2 (5 bases each). Germline V CDR1 and CDR2: MNHEY, SMNVEV (reference sequence). This CDR3 has 14 residues. Trimming removed 7 bases at V and 4 bases at J, with 15 bases between. The CDR3 is CASNPGPWSDTQYF. The CDR3 nucleotides read TGTGCCAGCAACCCGGGACCCTGGTCAGATACGCAGTATTTT.

The chain is built from TRBV24-1 and TRBJ2-3; D ambiguous. Germline-derived CDR1 and CDR2 are KGHDR and SFDVKD. V gave up 6 bases and J gave up 4 bases, with 16 bases separating them. The CDR3 runs to 15 residues. This chain's CDR3 is CATSPLGDAADTQYF. CDR3 in DNA: TGTGCCACCAGTCCTCTAGGAGACGCAGCAGATACGCAGTATTTT.

The chain is built from TRBV7-9 and TRBJ2-1; tentative D call: TRBD1 (6 bases). The CDR3 is made up of 14 amino acids. V dropped 3 bases and J dropped 3 bases, with 9 bases sitting between them. Germline loops: CDR1 SEHNR, CDR2 FQNEAQ (reference sequence). This CDR3 reads CASSLSTGYNEQFF. In DNA, the CDR3 is TGTGCCAGCAGCTTGTCGACAGGCTACAATGAGCAGTTCTTC.

This sequence joins TRBV3-1 and TRBJ2-7; 8 bases are a match to TRBD1. The length of the CDR3 is 12 residues. Germline assignment: CDR1 LGHDT and CDR2 YNNKEL (reference sequence). V lost 1 base, J lost 12 bases, and 5 bases stayed unmatched. CDR3 nucleotide sequence: TGTGCCAGCAGCCAAGGGGACAGGCAGAGGTACTTC. It yields the protein CASSQGDRQRYF.

This clonotype has only a few counts. The V and J genes are TRBV10-3 and TRBJ2-3, with D possibly TRBD1 on 5 matching bases. V was shortened by 4 bases and J by 0 bases, with 8 bases between the two germline ends. CDR1 is ENHRY, CDR2 SYGVKD, per germline. The CDR3 covers 14 residues. The CDR3 protein is CAISAGISTDTQYF. CDR3 nucleotides: TGTGCCATCAGTGCAGGGATTAGCACAGATACGCAGTATTTT.

This clonotype appeared many times. The chain recombines TRBV5-1 with TRBJ2-3, with D perhaps matching TRBD2 (6 bases). The V and J ends lost 4 bases and 4 bases respectively, with 10 bases between them. Germline-derived CDR1 and CDR2 are SGHRS and YFSETQ. The CDR3 covers 13 residues. The CDR3 reads CASSIGSSDTQYF. The CDR3 DNA reads TGCGCCAGCAGCATCGGGAGTTCAGATACGCAGTATTTT.

CDR3: CASSLGGAEHTQYF. The CDR3 DNA reads TGTGCCAGCAGCTTAGGGGGGGCTGAACATACGCAGTATTTT. The chain uses TRBV7-9 and TRBJ2-3; tentatively, D is TRBD1 or TRBD2 (6 bases each). The CDR3 is 14 amino acids. The germline CDR1 and CDR2 sequences are SEHNR and FQNEAQ (reference sequence). Deletions cut 1 base from V and 7 bases from J, with 12 bases between.